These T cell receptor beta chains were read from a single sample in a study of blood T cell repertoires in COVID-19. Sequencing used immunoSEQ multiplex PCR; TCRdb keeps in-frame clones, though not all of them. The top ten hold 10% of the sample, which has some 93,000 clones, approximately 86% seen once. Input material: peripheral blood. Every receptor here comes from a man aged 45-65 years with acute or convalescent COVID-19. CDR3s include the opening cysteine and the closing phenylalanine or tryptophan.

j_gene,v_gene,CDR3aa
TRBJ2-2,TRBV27,CASRDSNTGGELFF
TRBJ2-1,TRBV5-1,CASSSTSGSSYNEQFF
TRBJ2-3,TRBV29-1,CSAFTSDSIWTDTQYF
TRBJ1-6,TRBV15,CATSRETNSPLHF
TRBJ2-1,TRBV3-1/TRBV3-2,CASSLTSSGEQFF
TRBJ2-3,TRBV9,CASSVETGTDTQYF
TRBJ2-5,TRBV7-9,CASSLVGLMETQYF
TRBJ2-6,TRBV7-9,CASSFVGQPGANVLTF
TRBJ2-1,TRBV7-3,CASRSRGGSYNEQFF
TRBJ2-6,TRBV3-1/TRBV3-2,CASSPLGQGLAFTGANVLTF
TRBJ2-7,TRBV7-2,CASTSGTTYEQYF
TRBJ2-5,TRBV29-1,CSVELGQGQETQYF
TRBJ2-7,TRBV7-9,CASTLGTGPYEQYF
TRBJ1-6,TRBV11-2,CASSSGDGDSPLHF
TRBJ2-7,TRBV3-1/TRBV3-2,CASSQTDYEQYF
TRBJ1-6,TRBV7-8,CASSYRSYNSPLHF
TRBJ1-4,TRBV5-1,CASSLSRLANEKLFF
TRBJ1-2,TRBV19,CASRAGTGAYGYTF
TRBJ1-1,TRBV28,CASSRPGTGRTEAFF
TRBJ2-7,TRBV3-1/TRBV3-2,CASSPPIAGGLSEQYF
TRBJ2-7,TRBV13,CASIRWGDQDYEQYF
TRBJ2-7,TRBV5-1,CASSLGGQGSYEQYF
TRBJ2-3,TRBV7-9,CASTTLRGPWDTQYF
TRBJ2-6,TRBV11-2,CASRSNRDRGSGANVLTF
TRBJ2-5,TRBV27,CASSTRLEGSGIQETQYF
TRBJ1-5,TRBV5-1,CASSLVGGSWSGGHYSNQPQHF
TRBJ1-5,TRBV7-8,CASSRHDRVGNQPQHF
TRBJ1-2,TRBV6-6,CATKGGDGYTF
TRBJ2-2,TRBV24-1,CATSDLRRDSYNTGELFF
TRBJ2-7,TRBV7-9,CASSLAREGPYEQYF
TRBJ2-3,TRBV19,CASSPQDFDTQYF
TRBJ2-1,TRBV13,CASTPPGGISEQFF
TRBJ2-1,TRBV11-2,CASLRGRGTYNEQFF
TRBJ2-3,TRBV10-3,CAISESITLSSGYTDTQYF
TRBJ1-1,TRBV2,CASLLGGNTEAFF
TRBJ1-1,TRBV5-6,CASSLVVWQGDAEAFF
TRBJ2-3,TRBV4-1,CASSATSDPTDTQYF
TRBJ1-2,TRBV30,CAWSRTRGYTF
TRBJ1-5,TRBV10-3,CATDRGQRNQPQHF
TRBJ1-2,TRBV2,CASNERVGSLIYGYTF
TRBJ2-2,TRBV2,CASSDSTQGAVNTGELFF
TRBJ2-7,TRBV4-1,CASSPPTPGVYEQYF
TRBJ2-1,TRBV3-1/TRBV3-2,CASSPPLRQGAFEQFF
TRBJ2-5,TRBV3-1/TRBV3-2,CASSQHTSGRVETQYF
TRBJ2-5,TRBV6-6,CASSYSGRQETQYF
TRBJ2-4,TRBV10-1,CASSDFATLAKNIQYF
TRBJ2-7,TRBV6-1,CASSESGTSSYEQYF
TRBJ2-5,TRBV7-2,CASSLGGAGGETQYF
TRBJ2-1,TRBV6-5,CASQGGRSYNEQFF
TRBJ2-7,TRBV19,CASSIGPGSSYEQYF
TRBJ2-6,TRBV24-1,CATSDRRGSGANVLTF
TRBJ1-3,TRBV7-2,CASSLQGYTGNTIYF
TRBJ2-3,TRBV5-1,CASSPGEGTQYF
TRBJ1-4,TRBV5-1,CASSSSGDNEKLFF
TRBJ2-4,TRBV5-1,CASSPWESSGRAGAKNIQYF